These 20 T cell receptor beta chains originate from one sample sequenced in a study of blood T cell repertoires in COVID-19 (dated by TCRdb to the early 2020s). The library was obtained by the immunoSEQ multiplex PCR assay. TCRdb stores this immuneACCESS table with in-frame sequences only. Part of the clones is absent; in the studies checked, under half of the shortfall reflects unresolved V genes, and no reason is known for the rest. The sample table lists some 240,000 clones, 70% to 85% of them with a count of one. The top ten clonotypes cover approximately 10% of the sample. Sequenced sample: peripheral blood. Receptors were obtained from a woman older than 75 with acute or convalescent COVID-19.

The rearrangement joins TRBV7-2 to TRBJ2-1; the match to TRBD1 covers 9 bases. Per the germline V gene, CDR1 is SGHTA and CDR2 is FQGNSA. Trimming took 5 bases from V and 3 from J; bases not matched to a gene: 8. The CDR3 is made up of 16 amino acids. CDR3 coding DNA: TGTGCCAGCAGCCCACCGGGACAGGGATTCTACAATGAGCAGTTCTTC. This codes for CASSPPGQGFYNEQFF.

This chain joins TRBV10-3 and TRBJ1-5; 7 bases are shared with TRBD1. Germline CDR1 and CDR2: ENHRY and SYGVKD. The CDR3 runs 13 residues. Trimming took 11 bases from V and 3 from J; bases not matched to a gene: 7. CDR3 protein: CASGGQLNQPQHF. The CDR3 DNA is TGTGCCTCAGGGGGACAGCTCAATCAGCCCCAGCATTTT.

The rearrangement joins TRBV12-5 to TRBJ2-1, with a possible D match to TRBD2 (5 bases). Germline CDR1 LGHNT, CDR2 FRNRAP. The CDR3 has 16 residues. Trimming cost V 0 bases and J 3 bases, with 12 bases left between them. The CDR3, as DNA: TGTGCTAGTGGTTTGGTAATGATAGGGAGCTACAATGAGCAGTTCTTC. It translates to CASGLVMIGSYNEQFF.

The chain has TRBV7-8 and TRBJ2-6, with 7 bases that match TRBD1. Germline CDR1 and CDR2: SGHVS and FQNEAQ. J was trimmed by 0 bases and V by 9 bases; bases with no gene match: 14. This CDR3 is 18 amino acids long. CDR3 residues: CARGDNRGLVSGANVLTF. CDR3 DNA: TGTGCCAGAGGGGACAACAGGGGCCTGGTCTCTGGGGCCAACGTCCTGACTTTC.

This clone was observed at least ten times. The V and J genes are TRBV3-1 (or the pseudogene TRBV3-2) and TRBJ1-4; 9 positions match TRBD1. Germline-derived CDR1 and CDR2 are LGHDT and YNNKEL (reference sequence). The CDR3 runs to 16 residues. V shed 4 bases and J 4 bases; nucleotides not matched to a gene: 7. The CDR3 sequence: CASSPSDRGINEKLFF. The CDR3 nucleotides read TGTGCCAGCAGCCCATCGGACAGGGGAATTAATGAAAAACTGTTTTTT.

This chain joins TRBV5-6 and TRBJ1-3; D gene uncertain. Trimming left V 1 base short and J 2 bases short, with 10 bases between. This CDR3 is 15 amino acids long. CDR1 SGHDT and CDR2 YYEEEE come from the germline V gene. The CDR3 loop reads CASSLRMGAGNTIYF. DNA of the CDR3: TGTGCCAGCAGCTTGAGAATGGGCGCTGGAAACACCATATATTTT.

The chain carries TRBV13 and TRBJ1-2; 7 positions agree with TRBD1. The CDR3 contains 13 residues. Germline V lookup: CDR1 PRHDT, CDR2 FYEKMQ (reference sequence). V trimming: 3 bases; J trimming: 7 bases; junction bases outside the gene matches: 5. The CDR3 spells CASSLVGGRGYTF. The CDR3 DNA reads TGTGCCAGCAGCTTGGTAGGGGGCCGTGGCTACACCTTC.

The gene calls are TRBV4-2 and TRBJ2-3, with 9 bases lining up with TRBD2. The CDR3 contains 19 residues. Trimming at V came to 2 bases and at J to 2 bases, leaving 14 bases not matched to a gene. The germline gives CDR1 LGHNA, CDR2 YNFKEQ. The DNA for the CDR3 is TGTGCCAGCAGCCAATCCTCGACGCCCAGCGGGGGGTTCACAGATACGCAGTATTTT. The encoded protein is CASSQSSTPSGGFTDTQYF.

The CDR3 nucleotides read TGTGCCAGCAGCGTCCGGGACAAGGGATACACCGGGGAGCTGTTTTTT. As protein: CASSVRDKGYTGELFF. The rearrangement joins TRBV9 to TRBJ2-2; tentatively, D is TRBD1 (6 bases). Trimming cost V 2 bases and J 3 bases, with 14 bases left between them. The CDR3 has 16 residues. The germline gives CDR1 SGDLS, CDR2 YYNGEE.

V usage is TRBV6-1 and J usage is TRBJ1-5, with D possibly TRBD1 on 5 matching bases. In germline, CDR1 is MNHNS, CDR2 SASEGT. V lost 2 bases and J 9 bases, leaving 8 bases between the germline ends. This CDR3 is built from 12 residues. This chain's CDR3 is CASSEWGGPQHF. CDR3 nucleotide sequence: TGTGCCAGCAGTGAATGGGGGGGGCCCCAGCATTTT.

The chain recombines TRBV4-2 with TRBJ2-3, with TRBD2 matching over 10 bases. Per the germline V gene, CDR1 is LGHNA and CDR2 is YNFKEQ. The CDR3 has 17 residues. The V gene end was trimmed by 1 base and the J gene end by 5 bases; junction bases not matched to a gene: 9. CDR3 in amino acids: CASSQGASGGAQDTQYF. CDR3 nucleotide sequence: TGTGCCAGCAGCCAAGGGGCCAGCGGGGGGGCCCAAGATACGCAGTATTTT.

The chain uses TRBV5-1 and TRBJ2-2, with TRBD1 identical over 7 bases. Germline loops: CDR1 SGHRS, CDR2 YFSETQ. There are 14 residues in the CDR3. With 0 bases clipped from V and 6 bases from J, the junction kept 2 bases outside the gene matches. The CDR3 protein is CASSLVGGPGELFF. CDR3 nucleotides: TGCGCCAGCAGCTTGGTAGGGGGCCCCGGGGAGCTGTTTTTT.

Only a few counts were recorded for this clone. The chain joins TRBV12-5 to TRBJ1-1; D unresolved. CDR3 length equals 13 residues. Germline assignment: CDR1 LGHNT and CDR2 FRNRAP. The germline V and J ends were trimmed by 6 bases and 6 bases, with 14 bases remaining between them. The CDR3 here is CASGPRGLSEAFF. DNA for the CDR3: TGTGCTAGTGGACCCCGGGGTCTTTCTGAAGCTTTCTTT. The full variable domain, with the rest looked up from reference TRBV12-5 and TRBJ1-1, is DARVTQTPRHKVTEMGQEVTMRCQPILGHNTVFWYRQTMMQGLELLAYFRNRAPLDDSGMPKDRFSAEMPDATLATLKIQPSEPRDSAVYFCASGPRGLSEAFFGQGTRLTVV.

The chain links TRBV29-1 to TRBJ1-4; D gene ambiguous. The CDR3 totals 11 residues. Germline CDR1 is SQVTM and CDR2 is ANQGSEA. V lost 5 bases and J 6 bases, leaving 7 bases between the germline ends. CDR3 residues: CSVWTDEKLFF. The CDR3 bases are TGCAGCGTTTGGACTGATGAAAAACTGTTTTTT.

This clone showed up just a few times. The chain carries TRBV27 and TRBJ1-1; TRBD1 matches 8 bases. Germline CDR1 MNHEY, CDR2 SMNVEV (reference sequence). The CDR3 has 16 amino acids. Germline trimming cut 6 bases from V and 1 base from J; bases unmatched to any gene: 10. The CDR3 here is CASRDRGFGPNTEAFF. In DNA, the CDR3 is TGTGCCAGCAGAGACAGGGGTTTTGGGCCGAACACTGAAGCTTTCTTT.

The chain recombines TRBV5-1 with TRBJ1-5; D gene ambiguous. V was cut by 4 bases and J by 2 bases, with 10 bases left in between. CDR3 size: 14 residues. Germline lookup yields CDR1 SGHRS and CDR2 YFSETQ. The CDR3 DNA reads TGCGCCAGCAGCCCAACTAAGGGCAATCAGCCCCAGCATTTT. Its protein product is CASSPTKGNQPQHF.

The chain uses TRBV19 and TRBJ2-1; a weak D match, TRBD1 (6 bases). Looked up from germline, CDR1 is LNHDA and CDR2 is SQIVND (reference sequence). The CDR3 runs 14 residues. V lost 2 bases and J 4 bases, leaving 9 bases between the germline ends. The CDR3 spells CASSIRTAYNEQFF. The CDR3 nucleotides are TGTGCCAGTAGTATAAGGACAGCTTACAATGAGCAGTTCTTC.

The chain carries TRBV5-8 and TRBJ1-5; D perhaps matches TRBD1 (6 bases). This CDR3 is 15 amino acids long. Trimming shortened V by 2 bases and J by 3 bases, and 12 bases separated the two germline ends. Germline V gives CDR1 SGHTS, CDR2 YDEGEE. The CDR3, as DNA: TGTGCCAGCAGCTTCTTCCAGGGGTCCAATCAGCCCCAGCATTTT. It yields the protein CASSFFQGSNQPQHF.

The V call is TRBV5-5, the J call TRBJ2-1, with D hard to call. V lost 5 bases and J lost 0, with 12 bases in between. Germline V gives CDR1 SGHKS, CDR2 YYEKEE (reference sequence). The CDR3 runs 15 residues. CDR3 amino acids: CASSLLLSSYNEQFF. Here the CDR3 DNA reads TGTGCCAGCAGTTTGCTGCTGAGCTCCTACAATGAGCAGTTCTTC. The whole variable domain, filled in from reference TRBV5-5 and TRBJ2-1, reads DAGVTQSPTHLIKTRGQQVTLRCSPISGHKSVSWYQQVLGQGPQFIFQYYEKEERGRGNFPDRFSARQFPNYSSELNVNALLLGDSALYLCASSLLLSSYNEQFFGPGTRLTVL.

This clone was observed a few times. The J gene is TRBJ2-5, the V gene TRBV30, with 10 nucleotides matching TRBD1. This CDR3 comprises 19 residues. In germline, CDR1 is GTSNPN, CDR2 SVGIG (reference sequence). V dropped 0 bases and J dropped 3; count of bases not matched to a gene: 16. The CDR3 nucleotides read TGTGCCTGGAGTGTCGGATTAAGTCCGGGACAGGGGTATGAAGAGACCCAGTACTTC. This translates into CAWSVGLSPGQGYEETQYF.